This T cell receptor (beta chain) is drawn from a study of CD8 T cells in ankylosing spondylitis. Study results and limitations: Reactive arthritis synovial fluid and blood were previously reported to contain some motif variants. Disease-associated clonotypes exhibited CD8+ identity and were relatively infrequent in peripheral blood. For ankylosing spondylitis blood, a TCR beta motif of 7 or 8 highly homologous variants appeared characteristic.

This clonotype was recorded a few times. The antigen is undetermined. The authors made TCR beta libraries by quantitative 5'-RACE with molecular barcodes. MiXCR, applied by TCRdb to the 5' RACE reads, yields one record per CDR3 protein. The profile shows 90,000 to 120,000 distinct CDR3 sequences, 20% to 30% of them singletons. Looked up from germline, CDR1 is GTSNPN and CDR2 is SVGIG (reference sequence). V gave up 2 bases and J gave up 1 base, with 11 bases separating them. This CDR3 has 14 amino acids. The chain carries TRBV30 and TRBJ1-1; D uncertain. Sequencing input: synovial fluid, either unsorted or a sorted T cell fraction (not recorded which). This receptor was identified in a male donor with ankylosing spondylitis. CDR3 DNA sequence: TGTGCCTGGAGTCATACACGGACGAACACTGAAGCTTTCTTT. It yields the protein CAWSHTRTNTEAFF.